The rows below give T cell receptor beta chains drawn from one sample of a study of blood T cells in healthy people across ages. TCRdb analysed the 5' RACE reads with MiXCR anew, one entry per CDR3 protein. This sample yields hundreds of thousands of distinct CDR3 sequences, of which roughly 25% are seen a single time; roughly 3.1% belongs to the top ten. These data are also associated with another study on T cells of mothers and their children.

Sequencing was performed on blood. The receptors originated from a boy aged 5-17 years in good health. CDR3s include the opening cysteine and the closing phenylalanine or tryptophan.

j_gene	v_gene	CDR3aa
TRBJ1-3	TRBV2	CASSAGGASGNTIYF
TRBJ1-1	TRBV6-5	CASSYYRGTGRTEAFF
TRBJ2-1	TRBV14	CASNRDRDDNEQFF
TRBJ2-6	TRBV3-1	CASSQVRVLPRSGANVLTF
TRBJ1-6	TRBV6-5	CASSYRLGRGDDSPLHF
TRBJ1-2	TRBV9	CASSATGAHGYTF
TRBJ1-4	TRBV6-5	CASSYSYGATNEKLFF
TRBJ2-5	TRBV29-1	CSVERWAGPSETQYF
TRBJ2-3	TRBV12-3/TRBV12-4	CASSTWLVGSTDTQYF
TRBJ2-6	TRBV12-3/TRBV12-4	CASSSRDGGFSGANVLTF
TRBJ2-7	TRBV7-9	CASSHGSGRGDCEQYF
TRBJ1-3	TRBV4-1	CASSQDRDPAGFASGNTIYF
TRBJ1-6	TRBV2	CATREGGSNSPLHF
TRBJ2-3	TRBV20-1	CSGGGRGSTDTQYF
TRBJ2-2	TRBV7-9	CASSYTYNTGELFF
TRBJ2-1	TRBV18	CASSRRGFEQFF
TRBJ1-3	TRBV29-1	CSVAGRLGNTIYF
TRBJ2-7	TRBV27	CASSLGIWGEQYF
TRBJ1-2	TRBV20-1	CSAPRGAGETF
TRBJ1-6	TRBV5-4	CASSLSGTGRGDSPLHF
TRBJ2-7	TRBV12-3/TRBV12-4	CASCVRSSYEQYF
TRBJ2-1	TRBV12-3/TRBV12-4	CASSFGGGLDNEQFF
TRBJ2-1	TRBV24-1	CATSRGGVDEQFF
TRBJ2-3	TRBV10-1	CASSDGGATDTQYF
TRBJ2-5	TRBV20-1	CSASPAGGQETQYF
TRBJ2-6	TRBV29-1	CSVGGNSGANVLTF
TRBJ2-3	TRBV20-1	CSARQLVRTDTQYF
TRBJ1-1	TRBV27	CASSFEPPLMNTEAFF
TRBJ1-1	TRBV7-3	CANSPQGGLTEAFF
TRBJ2-1	TRBV7-8	CASSKLGGASYNEQFF
.	TRBV10-2	CASREAGRQETQYF
TRBJ2-5	TRBV12-5	CASGLVPEPSRPETQYF
TRBJ2-4	TRBV7-2	CASSSTPGLVIQYF
TRBJ2-5	TRBV7-2	CASSLTLRETQYF
TRBJ1-4	TRBV12-3/TRBV12-4	CASSLASNEKLFF
TRBJ1-3	TRBV12-3/TRBV12-4	CASSSGFGNTIYF
TRBJ2-3	TRBV4-3	CASSQEKGPWDTQYF
TRBJ2-5	TRBV3-1	CASSHQRGTQETQYF
TRBJ2-7	TRBV14	CASGQVVRAYEQYF